This T cell receptor beta chain emerged from a study of identical twins (dated by TCRdb to the mid-2010s). Regarding the research as a whole: The study deep-sequenced TCR alpha and beta repertoires from monozygotic twins, unrelated adults of various ages and cord blood to test whether fetal clonotypes persist. Replicate twin experiments were performed at different times using different library preparation protocols to rule out contamination. The investigation overall reported the following: Abundant cord blood beta clonotypes carried fewer insertions; young adult naive repertoires showed a weaker similar trend, while memory repertoires showed none. Compared with coincidental sharing between unrelated individuals, an excess of low generation-probability sequences was observed among out-of-frame TCR alpha sequences shared between twins. A weaker excess of twin sharing was found in beta out-of-frame sequences because the signal-to-noise ratio was lowered by fewer shared sequences. Invariant T cells such as MAIT and iNKT could partly confound zero-insertion analyses, although diverse VJ usage argued against such confounding for most clonotypes. In monozygotic twins, recombination models systematically underestimated out-of-frame TCR alpha sharing, but the models matched the sharing seen between unrelated individuals. Conclusions relied on cross-sectional statistical analysis, since the same donors could not be followed over many years.

This clonotype has a handful of counts. Its antigen remains undetermined. Base qualities were left out, and no much larger clone turns up one base away. Receptors were amplified or captured by 5' RACE. TCRdb shows the sequencer as Illumina HiSeq 2000. A universal primer binding site was introduced by template switching, and a unique molecular identifier was present in the final cDNA, enabling accurate counting of TCR cDNA molecules. Specific primers in the conserved constant-segment region were used to synthesize first-strand cDNA for TCR alpha and beta chains. To control for contamination, each cDNA library was double barcoded with a SMART-Mk sample barcode plus Illumina barcodes. TruSeq adapter sequences, together with Illumina sample barcodes, were added in two successive PCR steps. TCR alpha and beta cDNA libraries were sequenced on the Illumina HiSeq platform with custom primers. In the source study's methods: Raw reads were processed with MiGEC to extract unique molecular identifiers, and MiXCR was used to determine CDR3 positions. Recombination models were inferred per individual with the repgenHMM and IGoR tools using an EM algorithm. Shared clonotype analysis was performed with the tcR package in R, normalizing sharing by the product of cloneset sizes. To study raw recombination free of thymic and clonal selection effects, out-of-frame nonproductive sequences were analyzed. TCRdb reanalyzed the raw reads on its own, using fastp at Q25 for trimming and MiXCR for clone calling, and kept in-frame beta chains. Each record represents a unique CDR3 protein, reported with the most common genes and DNA among its rows. TCRdb assigned the V and J calls; the authors' analysis was not used. Counted in this sample were some 500,000 distinct CDR3 sequences; 9.6% of them appeared once. The top ten clonotypes cover approximately 3.2% of the sample.

All donors were healthy Caucasians. The twin cohort comprised three pairs of female monozygotic twins, all aged roughly 18 to 30 years. RNA for TCR libraries was isolated from peripheral blood mononuclear cells. V trim: 5 bases; J trim: 1 base; unmatched bases: 5. For CDR1 and CDR2, the germline V gene (reference sequence) lists DFQATT and SNEGSKA. The CDR3 spans 14 residues, from the cysteine through the phenylalanine. CDR3 DNA only is kept here, 42 bases in frame from base 1. These data were also reused for a study on yellow fever vaccine responses in identical twins. As that second paper reports: According to the authors, in identical twins the way T cells responded to vaccination appeared partly convergent and partly personalized. The study precisely tracked vaccine-responding T cell clones in identical twins.

This TCR was sampled from a woman aged 18-29 years in good health. The sequenced material came from PBMCs. The V gene is TRBV20-1 and the J gene is TRBJ2-1, and 7 junctional nucleotides match TRBD2. The CDR3 amino acid sequence is: CSAAGTTSYNEQFF. Read as DNA, the sequence is TGCAGTGCTGCCGGGACTACGTCCTACAATGAGCAGTTCTTC.